This TCR beta chain was sequenced in a study of early T cells in non-severe SARS-CoV-2 infection. Study context: Sequencing of bulk RNA from unsorted whole blood was done, without chain pairing.

CDR1 is MNHEY, CDR2 SMNVEV, per germline (reference sequence). V was clipped by 2 bases and J by 2 bases, with 10 bases between them. The CDR3 spans 15 residues. Unique molecular identifier tags were affixed to discrete cDNA molecules. TCRdb called the 5' RACE reads again in MiXCR, with one record for every CDR3 protein. Of some 48,000 distinct CDR3 sequences in the sample, approximately 8.1% were seen once. This clonotype has a count of ten or more. The source is an adult who was a healthcare worker with PCR-confirmed SARS-CoV-2 infection or an uninfected control (not recorded which). Material: whole blood. This chain uses TRBV27 with TRBJ1-5; no clear D. The CDR3 loop is CASSLGPSGNQPQHF. DNA for the CDR3: TGTGCCAGCAGTTTAGGACCTTCGGGCAATCAGCCCCAGCATTTT.